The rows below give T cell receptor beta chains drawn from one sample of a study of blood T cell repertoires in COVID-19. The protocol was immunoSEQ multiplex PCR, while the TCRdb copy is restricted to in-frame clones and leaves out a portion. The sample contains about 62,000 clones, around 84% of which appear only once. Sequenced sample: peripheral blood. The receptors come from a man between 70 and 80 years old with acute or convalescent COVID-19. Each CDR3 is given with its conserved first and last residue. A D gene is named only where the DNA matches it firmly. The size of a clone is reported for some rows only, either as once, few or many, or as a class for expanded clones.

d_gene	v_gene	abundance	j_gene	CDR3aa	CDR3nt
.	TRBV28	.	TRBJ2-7	CAISPWGQGMAYEQYF	TGTGCCATCTCCCCCTGGGGGCAGGGGATGGCCTACGAGCAGTACTTC
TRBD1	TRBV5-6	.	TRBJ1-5	CASSPRSTGNQPQHF	TGTGCCAGCAGCCCCCGATCGACAGGGAATCAGCCCCAGCATTTT
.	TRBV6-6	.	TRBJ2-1	CASSYWRNEQFF	TGTGCCAGCAGTTACTGGAGGAATGAGCAGTTCTTC
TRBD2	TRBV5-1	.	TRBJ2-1	CASSPGLAGGDVGQFF	TGCGCCAGCAGCCCCGGACTAGCGGGAGGGGACGTGGGGCAGTTCTTC
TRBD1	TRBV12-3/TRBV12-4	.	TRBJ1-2	CASSQDRGQLF	TGTGCCAGCAGCCAGGACAGGGGCCAACTCTTC
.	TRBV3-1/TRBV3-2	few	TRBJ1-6	CASSHRTANSPLHF	TGTGCCAGCAGCCACCGGACAGCCAATTCACCCCTCCACTTT
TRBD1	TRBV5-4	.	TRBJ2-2	CASSLGQGAGGELFF	TGTGCCAGCAGCTTGGGACAGGGGGCCGGAGGGGAGCTGTTTTTT
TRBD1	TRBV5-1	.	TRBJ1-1	CASSLRQGAEAFF	TGCGCCAGCAGCTTGCGACAGGGGGCAGAGGCTTTCTTT
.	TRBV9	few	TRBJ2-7	CASSAAQSYEQYF	TGTGCCAGCAGCGCCGCACAGTCCTACGAGCAGTACTTC
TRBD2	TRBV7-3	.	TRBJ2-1	CASSSDLGLAGVDEQFF	TGTGCCAGCAGCTCTGACCTGGGACTAGCGGGAGTGGATGAGCAGTTCTTC
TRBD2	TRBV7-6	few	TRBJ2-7	CASRASGGATYEQYF	TGTGCCAGCAGGGCTAGCGGGGGGGCCACCTACGAGCAGTACTTC
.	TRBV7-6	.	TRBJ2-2	CASSLKGAGSSTGELFF	TGTGCCAGCAGCTTAAAGGGCGCAGGGTCGAGCACCGGGGAGCTGTTTTTT
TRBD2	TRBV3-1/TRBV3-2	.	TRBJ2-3	CASSQLQLLAGRDTQYF	TGTGCCAGCAGCCAACTCCAACTCCTAGCGGGGCGGGATACGCAGTATTTT
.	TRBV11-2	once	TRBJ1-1	CASSPQGYTEAFF	TGTGCCAGCAGCCCTCAGGGGTACACTGAAGCTTTCTTT
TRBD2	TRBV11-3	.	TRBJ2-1	CASSLGLATNEQFF	TGTGCCAGCAGCCTCGGACTAGCAACCAATGAGCAGTTCTTC
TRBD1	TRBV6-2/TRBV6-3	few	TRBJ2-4	CASSYPGTALGGSIQYF	TGTGCCAGCAGTTACCCCGGGACAGCCCTAGGGGGTTCCATTCAGTACTTC
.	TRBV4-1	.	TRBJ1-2	CASSQERDGYTF	TGCGCCAGCAGCCAAGAGAGGGATGGCTACACCTTC
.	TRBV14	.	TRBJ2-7	CASSQRSYEQYF	TGTGCCAGCAGCCAGAGGTCCTACGAGCAGTACTTC
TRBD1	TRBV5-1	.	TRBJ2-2	CASSSARDSPTGELFF	TGCGCCAGCAGTTCAGCAAGGGACAGTCCCACCGGGGAGCTGTTTTTT
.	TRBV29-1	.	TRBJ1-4	CSVAGRNEKLFF	TGCAGCGTAGCGGGACGGAATGAAAAACTGTTTTTT
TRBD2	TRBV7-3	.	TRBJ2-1	CASSLMTSGRNEQFF	TGTGCCAGCAGCTTAATGACTAGCGGGAGGAATGAGCAGTTCTTC
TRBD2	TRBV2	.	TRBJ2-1	CASRRDYPRYNEQFF	TGTGCCAGCAGGCGGGACTACCCTCGGTACAATGAGCAGTTCTTC
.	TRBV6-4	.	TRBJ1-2	CASSDRGGGYTF	TGTGCCAGCAGTGATAGAGGCGGAGGCTACACCTTC
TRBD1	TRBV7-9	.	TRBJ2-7	CASSPGQGYEQYF	TGTGCCAGCTCGCCGGGACAGGGTTACGAGCAGTACTTC
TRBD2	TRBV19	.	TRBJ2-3	CATAAAGVSTDTQYF	TGTGCCACCGCGGCAGCGGGAGTTAGCACAGATACGCAGTATTTT
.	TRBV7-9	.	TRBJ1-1	CASSLQMNTEAFF	TGTGCCAGCAGCTTGCAGATGAACACTGAAGCTTTCTTT
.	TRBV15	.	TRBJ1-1	CATSTRVRAGEAFF	TGTGCCACCAGCACCCGGGTGAGGGCTGGTGAAGCTTTCTTT
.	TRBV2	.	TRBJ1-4	CASSGGGQREKLFF	TGTGCCAGCAGTGGGGGGGGGCAAAGAGAAAAACTGTTTTTT
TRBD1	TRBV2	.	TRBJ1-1	CASSELGQGGTEAFF	TGTGCCAGCAGTGAGCTAGGACAGGGTGGTACTGAAGCTTTCTTT
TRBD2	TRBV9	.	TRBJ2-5	CASSVRGVAGSGETQYF	TGTGCCAGCAGCGTCAGAGGGGTAGCGGGATCGGGAGAGACCCAGTACTTC
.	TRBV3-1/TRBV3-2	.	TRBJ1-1	CASGQLNTEAFF	TGTGCCAGCGGACAGTTGAACACTGAAGCTTTCTTT
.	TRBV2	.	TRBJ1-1	CASVVGLEAFF	TGTGCCAGCGTAGTGGGACTTGAAGCTTTCTTT
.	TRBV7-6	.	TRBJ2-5	CASSLRGQETQYF	TGTGCCAGCAGCTTAAGGGGGCAAGAGACCCAGTACTTC
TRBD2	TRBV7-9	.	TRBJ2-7	CASSLLAEDEQYF	TGTGCCAGCAGCTTACTAGCGGAGGACGAGCAGTACTTC
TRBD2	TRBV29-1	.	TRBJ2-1	CSANLVAGNEQFF	TGCAGCGCCAATCTGGTAGCGGGTAATGAGCAGTTCTTC
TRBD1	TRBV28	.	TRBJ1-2	CASTLDRGLNGYTF	TGTGCCAGCACCCTAGACAGGGGCCTGAATGGCTACACCTTC
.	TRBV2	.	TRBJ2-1	CASTYYGTYNEQFF	TGTGCCAGCACTTATTACGGGACCTACAATGAGCAGTTCTTC
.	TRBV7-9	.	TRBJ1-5	CASSPNYSNQPQHF	TGTGCCAGCAGCCCGAACTATAGCAATCAGCCCCAGCATTTT
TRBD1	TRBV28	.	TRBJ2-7	CASGQGTYEQYF	TGTGCCAGCGGACAGGGAACCTACGAGCAGTACTTC
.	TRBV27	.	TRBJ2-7	CASSLEGVGSYEQYF	TGTGCCAGCAGTTTAGAGGGAGTGGGCTCCTACGAGCAGTACTTC
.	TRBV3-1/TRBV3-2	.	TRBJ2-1	CASQKDGGLHNEQFF	TGTGCCAGCCAGAAGGACGGGGGACTCCACAATGAGCAGTTCTTC
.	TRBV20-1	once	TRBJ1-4	CSAQTNEKLFF	TGCAGTGCTCAAACTAATGAAAAACTGTTTTTT
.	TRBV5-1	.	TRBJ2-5	CASSLIRSPETQYF	TGCGCCAGCAGCTTGATTCGGTCTCCAGAGACCCAGTACTTC
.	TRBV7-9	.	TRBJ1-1	CASSSRYGRMNTEAFF	TGTGCCAGCAGCTCGAGGTATGGGAGAATGAACACTGAAGCTTTCTTT
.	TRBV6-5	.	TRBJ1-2	CASSTGFTTDGYTF	TGTGCCAGCAGTACAGGATTCACTACGGATGGCTACACCTTC
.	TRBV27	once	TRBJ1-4	CASGDRGLYNEKLFF	TGTGCCAGCGGCGACCGGGGACTGTATAATGAAAAACTGTTTTTT
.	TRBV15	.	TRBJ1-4	CATSTAGSSNGFF	TGTGCCACCAGCACAGCGGGGAGCTCAAACGGGTTTTTT
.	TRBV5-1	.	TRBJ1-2	CASQEGVGGYTF	TGCGCCAGCCAGGAAGGGGTAGGTGGCTACACCTTC
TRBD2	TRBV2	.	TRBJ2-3	CASSLAGGAIDTQYF	TGTGCCAGCAGCCTAGCGGGGGGGGCTATAGATACGCAGTATTTT
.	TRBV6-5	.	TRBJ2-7	CASSSPSTGAYEQYF	TGTGCCAGCAGTTCCCCTAGCACGGGAGCCTACGAGCAGTACTTC
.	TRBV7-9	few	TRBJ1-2	CASSFANGYGYTF	TGTGCCAGCAGCTTCGCCAACGGCTATGGCTACACCTTC
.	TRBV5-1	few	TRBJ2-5	CASSSPVGLGGRYQETQYF	TGCGCCAGCAGCTCGCCCGTAGGGCTGGGGGGGCGATATCAAGAGACCCAGTACTTC
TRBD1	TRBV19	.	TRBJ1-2	CASTSVTGGSYGYTF	TGTGCCAGTACGTCAGTAACAGGGGGCTCCTATGGCTACACCTTC
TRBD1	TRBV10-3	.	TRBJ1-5	CAISEPRTGASNNSNQPQHF	TGTGCCATCAGTGAGCCTAGGACAGGGGCCTCGAATAATAGCAATCAGCCCCAGCATTTT
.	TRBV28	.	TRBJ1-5	CANGAGDQPQHF	TGTGCCAACGGAGCGGGGGACCAGCCCCAGCATTTT
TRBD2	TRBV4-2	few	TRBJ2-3	CASSQKPGTSGSLDTQYF	TGTGCCAGCAGCCAAAAGCCTGGGACTAGCGGGAGTCTGGATACGCAGTATTTT
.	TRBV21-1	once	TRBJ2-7	CASSPRLFGKDSLNYEQYF	TGTGCCAGCAGCCCCCGTTTGTTCGGGAAGGACAGTCTTAACTACGAGCAGTACTTC
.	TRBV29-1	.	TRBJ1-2	CSVAAGYYGYTF	TGCAGCGTTGCTGCAGGCTACTATGGCTACACCTTC
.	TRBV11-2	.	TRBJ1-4	CASSPYHLGGEKLFF	TGTGCCAGCAGCCCATACCATTTGGGAGGGGAAAAACTGTTTTTT